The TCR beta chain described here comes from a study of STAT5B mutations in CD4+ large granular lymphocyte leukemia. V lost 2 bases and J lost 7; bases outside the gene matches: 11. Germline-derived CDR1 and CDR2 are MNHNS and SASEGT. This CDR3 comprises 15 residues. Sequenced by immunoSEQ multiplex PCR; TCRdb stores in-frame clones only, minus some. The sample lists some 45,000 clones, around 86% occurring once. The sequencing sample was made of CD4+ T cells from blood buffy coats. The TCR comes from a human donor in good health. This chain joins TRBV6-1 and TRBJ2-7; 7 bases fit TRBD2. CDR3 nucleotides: TGTGCCAGCAGTGAACCCGGGAGGTCGGCGGGGGAGCAGTACTTC. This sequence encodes CASSEPGRSAGEQYF.